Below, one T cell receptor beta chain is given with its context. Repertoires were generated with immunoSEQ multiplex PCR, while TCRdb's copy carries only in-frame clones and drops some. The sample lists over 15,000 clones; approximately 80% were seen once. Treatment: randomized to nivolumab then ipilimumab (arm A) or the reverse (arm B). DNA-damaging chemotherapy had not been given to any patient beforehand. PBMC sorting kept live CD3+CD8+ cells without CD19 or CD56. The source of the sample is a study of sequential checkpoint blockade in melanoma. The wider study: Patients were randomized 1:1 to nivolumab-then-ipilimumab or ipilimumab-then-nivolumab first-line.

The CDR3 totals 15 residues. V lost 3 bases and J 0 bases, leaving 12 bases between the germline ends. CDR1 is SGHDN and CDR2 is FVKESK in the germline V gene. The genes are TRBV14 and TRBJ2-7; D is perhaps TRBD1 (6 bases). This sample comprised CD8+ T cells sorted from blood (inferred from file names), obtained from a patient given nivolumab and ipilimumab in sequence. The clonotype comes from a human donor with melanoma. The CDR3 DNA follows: TGTGCCAGCAGCCACTGGACAGCGAACTCCTACGAGCAGTACTTC. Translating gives CASSHWTANSYEQYF.